Shown below are 6 T cell receptor beta chains from a single sample sequenced in a study of Ad26.COV2.S vaccination and SARS-CoV-2 variants. Sample treatment: roughly 18 received Ad26.COV2.S at low or high dose, single or two shots; about 5 received placebo; per-sample allocation not given. Collection of samples fell on day 63 after the first vaccine or placebo injection. TCRdb's table, derived via immunoSEQ multiplex PCR, lists solely in-frame clones and lacks some. The profile shows around 450,000 clones, roughly 89% of them singletons. The material sequenced was peripheral blood, taken in a trial of Ad26.COV2.S vaccine versus placebo. Receptor source: a person between 18 and 65 years old who received the Ad26.COV2.S COVID-19 vaccine or a placebo.

The chain is built from TRBV24-1 and TRBJ2-3; D possibly corresponds to TRBD2 (5 bases). Germline V CDR1 and CDR2: KGHDR, SFDVKD. The CDR3 loop spans 14 amino acids. Trimming cost V 5 bases and J 1 base, with 9 bases left between them. The CDR3 nucleotides read TGTGCCACCAGTGGTCCCGGGGGCACAGATACGCAGTATTTT. Amino acids: CATSGPGGTDTQYF.

V and J are TRBV15 and TRBJ2-7; D not certain. Germline CDR1 and CDR2: LNHNV and YYDKDF (reference sequence). This CDR3 is built from 15 residues. Trimming took 0 bases from V and 2 from J, leaving 11 bases between them. The CDR3 reads CATSREAGVTYEQYF. As DNA, the CDR3 is TGTGCCACCAGCAGAGAGGCAGGAGTAACCTACGAGCAGTACTTC.

This clone was detected only a few times. The chain has TRBV5-1 and TRBJ2-7; 12 bases line up with TRBD2. Per the germline V gene, CDR1 is SGHRS and CDR2 is YFSETQ. V was clipped by 5 bases and J by 2 bases; unmatched bases: 11. This CDR3 region has 17 residues. CDR3 nucleotides: TGCGCCAGCAGGGTGAGAGGCACTAGCGGGGGGACCTACGAGCAGTACTTC. Encoded protein: CASRVRGTSGGTYEQYF. The variable domain in full, completed from reference TRBV5-1 and TRBJ2-7, reads KAGVTQTPRYLIKTRGQQVTLSCSPISGHRSVSWYQQTPGQGLQFLFEYFSETQRNKGNFPGRFSGRQFSNSRSEMNVSTLELGDSALYLCASRVRGTSGGTYEQYFGPGTRLTVT.

This sequence joins TRBV6-1 and TRBJ2-7; 7 nucleotides align to TRBD1. CDR3 size: 16 residues. V shed 4 bases and J 7 bases; nucleotides not matched to a gene: 16. Germline CDR1 reads MNHNS; CDR2 reads SASEGT. CDR3 in amino acids: CASSGGTGAPFREQYV. The CDR3, as DNA: TGTGCCAGCAGTGGGGGTACAGGGGCCCCATTTCGGGAGCAGTACGTC.

This clone came up a few times. This chain links TRBV18 with TRBJ2-7; the match to TRBD1 covers 8 bases. CDR3 length equals 13 residues. V lost 4 bases, J lost 6 bases, and 5 bases stayed unmatched. CDR1 is KGHSH and CDR2 is LQKENI in the germline V gene. The CDR3 sequence: CASSQLQGGEQYV. In DNA, the CDR3 is TGTGCCAGCTCACAACTACAGGGGGGCGAGCAGTACGTC.

Regarding this clone: The same CDR3 can be traced to other DNA sequences in this sample. The rearrangement uses TRBV28 and TRBJ1-2; 8 nucleotides agree with TRBD1. J lost 5 bases, V lost 5 bases, and 7 bases had no gene match. Germline V gene lookup returns CDR1 MDHEN and CDR2 SYDVKM. The CDR3 is made up of 14 amino acids. The CDR3 bases are TGTGCCAGCAGTCCCGGGGACAGGTATTATGGCTACACCTTC. It is translated as CASSPGDRYYGYTF.